This T cell receptor (beta chain) appears in the sequencing data of a study of T cells after yellow fever vaccination. General study points: The study found a weaker secondary response that peaked faster, day 5 versus 15. Detected again after the booster were most primary-vaccination clones, at 95% to 98% CD4 and approximately 85% CD8. The CD4 and CD8 compartments had a small share of their clonotypes in common.

In this sample, this clonotype turned up a few times. Its antigen is currently unknown. The study made its TCR cDNA through 5'RACE template switching. That step introduced a universal primer site along with UMIs. TCRdb reprocessed the 5' RACE reads with MiXCR, giving one entry per CDR3 protein. The sample lists around 400,000 distinct CDR3 sequences; 9.5% to 13% were seen once. V shed 3 bases and J shed 7 bases, with 21 bases lying between them. CDR1 SEHNR and CDR2 FQNEAQ come from the germline V gene (reference sequence). The CDR3 length is 16 residues. The clonotype was recovered from a man younger than 35 who received the YFV17D yellow fever vaccine. The source material was PBMCs, sampled on the day of the first yellow fever vaccination. This chain links TRBV7-9 with TRBJ1-1, with D tentatively TRBD1 (5 bases). In DNA, the CDR3 is TGTGCCAGCAGCTTTTACAGGTACTCTAGAAGCGGTGAAGCTTTCTTT. Protein sequence: CASSFYRYSRSGEAFF.